Given below is one TCR beta chain in context. What it binds is unknown. This CDR3 has 14 amino acids. The V end was cut by 0 bases, the J end by 2 bases, with 6 bases between. CDR1 is SEHNR and CDR2 is FQNEAQ in the germline V gene (reference sequence). Using immunoSEQ multiplex PCR, the repertoire was profiled, and TCRdb retains in-frame clones only, with some absent. The sample has roughly 150,000 clones, around 85% seen once; the top ten hold around 6%. The donors were members of the validation cohort, which comprised 120 subjects and was separate from the first cohort of 666 subjects. The sample is drawn from a study of cytomegalovirus exposure and HLA in healthy donors. Study findings and constraints: The study listed approximately 160 cytomegalovirus-associated TCR beta chains. Many donors shared some public TCRs, even though most TCR sequences were rare. It was reportedly the case that the classifier diagnosed cytomegalovirus status with high specificity and sensitivity.

The chain joins TRBV7-9 to TRBJ2-3; D unclear. Material for sequencing was PBMCs. The origin of this receptor is a woman in her twenties or thirties in good health and CMV-seronegative. Here the CDR3 DNA reads TGTGCCAGCAGCTTAGCGGGCTACACAGATACGCAGTATTTT. Its translation is CASSLAGYTDTQYF.